This TCR beta chain was recovered during a study of control samples from healthy donors and cancer patients. The data were produced by immunoSEQ multiplex PCR, yet TCRdb's version contains in-frame clones alone and is incomplete. The sample records 160,000 or so clones, approximately 94% being singletons. V shed 3 bases and J shed 7 bases, with 13 bases lying between them. The CDR3 runs to 15 residues. The germline V gene has CDR1 SNHLY and CDR2 FYNNEI. This sequence originates from a man aged 60 to 69 with colorectal cancer. Material: PBMCs. V gene TRBV2 combines with J gene TRBJ1-6; D gene ambiguous. The CDR3 DNA sequence: TGTGCCAGCAGTGAGATTGCAGCTTCGAATTCACCCCTCCACTTT. Protein sequence: CASSEIAASNSPLHF.